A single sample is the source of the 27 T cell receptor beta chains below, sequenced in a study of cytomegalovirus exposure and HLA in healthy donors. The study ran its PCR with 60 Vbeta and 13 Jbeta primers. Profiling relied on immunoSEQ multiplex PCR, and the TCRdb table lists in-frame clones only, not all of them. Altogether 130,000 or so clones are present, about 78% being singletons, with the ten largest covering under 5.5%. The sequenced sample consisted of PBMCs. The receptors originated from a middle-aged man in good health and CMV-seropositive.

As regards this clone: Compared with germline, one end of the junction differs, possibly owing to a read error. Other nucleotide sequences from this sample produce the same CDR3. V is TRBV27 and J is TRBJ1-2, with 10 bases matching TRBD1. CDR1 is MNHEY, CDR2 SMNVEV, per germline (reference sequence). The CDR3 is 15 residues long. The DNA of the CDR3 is TGTGCCAGTAGTTTGAGGGACAGGGGAACCTATGGCTACACCTTC. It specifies CASSLRDRGTYGYTF.

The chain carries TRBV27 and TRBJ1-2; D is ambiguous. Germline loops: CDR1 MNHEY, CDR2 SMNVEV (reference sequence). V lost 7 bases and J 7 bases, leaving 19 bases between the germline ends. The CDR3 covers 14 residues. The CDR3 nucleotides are TGTGCCAGCACTTCGGACGGCGGGAAGGTTGGCTACACCTTC. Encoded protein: CASTSDGGKVGYTF.

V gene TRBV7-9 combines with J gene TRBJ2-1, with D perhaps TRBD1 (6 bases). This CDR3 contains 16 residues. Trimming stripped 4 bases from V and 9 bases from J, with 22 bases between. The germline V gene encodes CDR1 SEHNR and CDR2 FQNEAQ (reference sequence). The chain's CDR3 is CASSSSNTGNLGEQFF. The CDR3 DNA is TGTGCCAGCAGCTCGAGTAATACAGGGAATTTGGGTGAGCAGTTCTTC. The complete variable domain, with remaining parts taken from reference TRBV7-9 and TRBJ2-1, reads DTGVSQNPRHKITKRGQNVTFRCDPISEHNRLYWYRQTLGQGPEFLTYFQNEAQLEKSRLLSDRFSAERPKGSFSTLEIQRTEQGDSAMYLCASSSSNTGNLGEQFFGPGTRLTVL.

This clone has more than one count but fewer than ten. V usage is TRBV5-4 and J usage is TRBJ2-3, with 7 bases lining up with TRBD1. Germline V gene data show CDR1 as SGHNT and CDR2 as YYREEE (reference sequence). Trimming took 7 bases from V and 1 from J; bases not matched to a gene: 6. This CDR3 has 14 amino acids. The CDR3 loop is CASGFTGGTDTQYF. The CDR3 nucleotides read TGTGCCAGCGGTTTTACAGGGGGCACAGATACGCAGTATTTT. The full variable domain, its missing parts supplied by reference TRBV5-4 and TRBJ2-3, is ETGVTQSPTHLIKTRGQQVTLRCSSQSGHNTVSWYQQALGQGPQFIFQYYREEENGRGNFPPRFSGLQFPNYSSELNVNALELDDSALYLCASGFTGGTDTQYFGPGTRLTVL.

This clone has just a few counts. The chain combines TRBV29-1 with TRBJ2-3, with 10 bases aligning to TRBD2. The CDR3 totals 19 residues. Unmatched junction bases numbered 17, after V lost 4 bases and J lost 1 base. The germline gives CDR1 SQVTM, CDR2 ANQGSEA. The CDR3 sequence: CSVVPFGPSGSGGTDTQYF. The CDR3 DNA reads TGCAGCGTTGTGCCGTTCGGGCCTAGCGGGAGTGGGGGCACAGATACGCAGTATTTT.

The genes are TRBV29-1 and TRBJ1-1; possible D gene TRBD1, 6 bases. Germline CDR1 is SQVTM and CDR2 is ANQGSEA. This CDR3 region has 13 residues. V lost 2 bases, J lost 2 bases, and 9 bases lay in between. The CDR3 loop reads CSVEQGLNTEAFF. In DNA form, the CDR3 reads TGCAGCGTTGAACAGGGGTTAAACACTGAAGCTTTCTTT.

CDR3 DNA: TGTGCCAGCAGCTTAGCAGGGACAGGAGCTTCCGGGGAGCTGTTTTTT. The encoded protein is CASSLAGTGASGELFF. The V gene is TRBV11-3, the J gene TRBJ2-2, with 8 bases matching TRBD1. The germline CDR1 and CDR2 sequences are SGHNT and YENEEA. This CDR3 comprises 16 residues. Trimming cost V 1 base and J 6 bases; bases outside gene matches: 7.

CDR3 region: CASSKNPGTVQETQYF. The DNA of the CDR3 is TGCGCCAGCAGCAAAAATCCCGGGACAGTGCAAGAGACCCAGTACTTC. The chain links TRBV5-1 to TRBJ2-5; TRBD1 agrees at 7 bases. The CDR3 extends over 16 amino acids. The germline gives CDR1 SGHRS, CDR2 YFSETQ. Trimming cost V 4 bases and J 2 bases; bases outside gene matches: 11. The full variable domain, with the rest looked up from reference TRBV5-1 and TRBJ2-5, is KAGVTQTPRYLIKTRGQQVTLSCSPISGHRSVSWYQQTPGQGLQFLFEYFSETQRNKGNFPGRFSGRQFSNSRSEMNVSTLELGDSALYLCASSKNPGTVQETQYFGPGTRLLVL.

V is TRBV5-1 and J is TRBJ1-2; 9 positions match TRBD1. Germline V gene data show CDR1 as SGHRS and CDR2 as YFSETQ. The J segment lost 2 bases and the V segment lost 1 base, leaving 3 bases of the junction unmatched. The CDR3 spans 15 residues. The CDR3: CASSLTGGANYGYTF. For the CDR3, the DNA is TGCGCCAGCAGCTTGACAGGGGGCGCCAACTATGGCTACACCTTC.

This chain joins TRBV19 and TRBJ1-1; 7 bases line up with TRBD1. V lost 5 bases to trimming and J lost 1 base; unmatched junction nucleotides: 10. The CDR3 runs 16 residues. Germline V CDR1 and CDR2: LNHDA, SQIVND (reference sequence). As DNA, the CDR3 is TGTGCCAGTAGTGGACGCAGGGACAGACCGAACACTGAAGCTTTCTTT. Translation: CASSGRRDRPNTEAFF.

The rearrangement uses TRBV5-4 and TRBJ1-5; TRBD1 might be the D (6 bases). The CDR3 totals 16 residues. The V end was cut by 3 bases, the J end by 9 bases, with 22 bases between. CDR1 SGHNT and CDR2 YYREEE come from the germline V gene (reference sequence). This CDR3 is CASSSSTGPTNGPQHF. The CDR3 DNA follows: TGTGCCAGCAGCTCCTCGACAGGCCCCACCAATGGGCCCCAGCATTTT.

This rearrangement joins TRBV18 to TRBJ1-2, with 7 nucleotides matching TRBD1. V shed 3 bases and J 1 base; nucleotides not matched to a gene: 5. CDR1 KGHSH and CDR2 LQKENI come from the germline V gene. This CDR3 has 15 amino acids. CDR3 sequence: CASSPPGTVNYGYTF. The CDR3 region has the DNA TGTGCCAGCTCACCTCCCGGGACAGTTAACTATGGCTACACCTTC. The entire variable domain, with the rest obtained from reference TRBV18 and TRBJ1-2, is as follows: NAGVMQNPRHLVRRRGQEARLRCSPMKGHSHVYWYRQLPEEGLKFMVYLQKENIIDESGMPKERFSAEFPKEGPSILRIQQVVRGDSAAYFCASSPPGTVNYGYTFGSGTRLTVV.

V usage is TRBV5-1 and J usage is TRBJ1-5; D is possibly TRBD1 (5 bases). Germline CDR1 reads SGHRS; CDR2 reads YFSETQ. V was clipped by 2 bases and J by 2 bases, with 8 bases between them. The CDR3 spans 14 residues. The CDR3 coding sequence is TGCGCCAGCAGCTTCGAAGGGGGCAATCAGCCCCAGCATTTT. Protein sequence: CASSFEGGNQPQHF.

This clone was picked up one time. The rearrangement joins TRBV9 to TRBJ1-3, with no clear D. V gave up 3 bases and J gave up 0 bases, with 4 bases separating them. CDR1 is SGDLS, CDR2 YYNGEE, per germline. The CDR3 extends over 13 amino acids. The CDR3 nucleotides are TGTGCCAGCAGCGCTCCCTCTGGAAACACCATATATTTT. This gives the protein CASSAPSGNTIYF.

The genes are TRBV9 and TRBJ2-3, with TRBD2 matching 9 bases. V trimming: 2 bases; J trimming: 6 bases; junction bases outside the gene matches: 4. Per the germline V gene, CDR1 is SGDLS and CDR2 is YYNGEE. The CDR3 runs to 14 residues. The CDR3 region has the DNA TGTGCCAGCAGCGTGGGTAGCGGGGGTGATACGCAGTATTTT. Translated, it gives CASSVGSGGDTQYF. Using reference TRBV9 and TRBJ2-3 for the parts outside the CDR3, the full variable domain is DSGVTQTPKHLITATGQRVTLRCSPRSGDLSVYWYQQSLDQGLQFLIQYYNGEERAKGNILERFSAQQFPDLHSELNLSSLELGDSALYFCASSVGSGGDTQYFGPGTRLTVL.

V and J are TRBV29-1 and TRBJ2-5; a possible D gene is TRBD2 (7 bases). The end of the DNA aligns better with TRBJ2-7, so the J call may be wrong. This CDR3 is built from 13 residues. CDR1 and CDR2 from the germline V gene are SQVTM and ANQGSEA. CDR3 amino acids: CSAGRGATYEQYF. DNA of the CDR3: TGCAGCGCCGGACGGGGGGCAACCTACGAGCAGTACTTC.

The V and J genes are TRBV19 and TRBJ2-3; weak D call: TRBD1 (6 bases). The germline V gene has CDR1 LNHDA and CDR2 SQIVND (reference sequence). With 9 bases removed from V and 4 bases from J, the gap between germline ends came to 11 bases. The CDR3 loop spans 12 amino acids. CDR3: CASAAGADTQYF. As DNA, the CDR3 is TGTGCCAGCGCAGCAGGGGCAGATACGCAGTATTTT.

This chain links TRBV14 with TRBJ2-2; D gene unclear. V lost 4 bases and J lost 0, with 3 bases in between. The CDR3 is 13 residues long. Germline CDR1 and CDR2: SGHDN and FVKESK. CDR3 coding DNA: TGTGCCAGCAGCCCCGCGAACACCGGGGAGCTGTTTTTT. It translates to CASSPANTGELFF.

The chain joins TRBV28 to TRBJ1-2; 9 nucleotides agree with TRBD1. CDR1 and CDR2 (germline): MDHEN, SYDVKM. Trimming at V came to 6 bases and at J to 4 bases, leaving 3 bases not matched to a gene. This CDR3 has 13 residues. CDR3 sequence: CASRPGQGYGYTF. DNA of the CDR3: TGTGCCAGCAGGCCGGGACAGGGCTATGGCTACACCTTC.

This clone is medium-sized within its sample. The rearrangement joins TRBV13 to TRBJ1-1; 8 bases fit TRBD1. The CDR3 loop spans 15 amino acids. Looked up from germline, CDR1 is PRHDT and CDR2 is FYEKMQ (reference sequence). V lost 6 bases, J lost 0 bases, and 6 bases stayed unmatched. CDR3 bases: TGTGCCAGCAGAAACAGGGGGGCGCTGAACACTGAAGCTTTCTTT. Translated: CASRNRGALNTEAFF.

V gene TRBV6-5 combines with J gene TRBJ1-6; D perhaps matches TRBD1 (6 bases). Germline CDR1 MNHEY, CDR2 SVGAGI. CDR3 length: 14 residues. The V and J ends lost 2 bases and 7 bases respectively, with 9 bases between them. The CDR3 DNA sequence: TGTGCCAGCAGTTACGGTGGACAGAATTCACCCCTCCACTTT. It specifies CASSYGGQNSPLHF.

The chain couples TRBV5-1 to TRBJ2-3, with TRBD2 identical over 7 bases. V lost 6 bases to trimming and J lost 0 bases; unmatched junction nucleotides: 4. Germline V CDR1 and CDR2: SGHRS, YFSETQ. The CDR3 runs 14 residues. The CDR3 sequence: CASNGGTSTDTQYF. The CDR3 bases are TGCGCCAGCAACGGGGGGACTAGCACAGATACGCAGTATTTT.

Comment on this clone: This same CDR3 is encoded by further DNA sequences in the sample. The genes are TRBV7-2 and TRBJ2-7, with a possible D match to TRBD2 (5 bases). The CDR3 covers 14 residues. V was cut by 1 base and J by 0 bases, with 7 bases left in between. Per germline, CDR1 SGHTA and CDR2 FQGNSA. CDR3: CASSLDRGSYEQYF. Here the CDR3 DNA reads TGTGCCAGCAGCTTAGATCGGGGCTCCTACGAGCAGTACTTC.

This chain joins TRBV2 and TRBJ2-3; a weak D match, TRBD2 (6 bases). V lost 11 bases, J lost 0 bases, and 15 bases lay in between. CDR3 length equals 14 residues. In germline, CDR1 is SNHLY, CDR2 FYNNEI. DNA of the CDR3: TGTGCCCAATCCTGGGACTTAAGCACAGATACGCAGTATTTT. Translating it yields CAQSWDLSTDTQYF.

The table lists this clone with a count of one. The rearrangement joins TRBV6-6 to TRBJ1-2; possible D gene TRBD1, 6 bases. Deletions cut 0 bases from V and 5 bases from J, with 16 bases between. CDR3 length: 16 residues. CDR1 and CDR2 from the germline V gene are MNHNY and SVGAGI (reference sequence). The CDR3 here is CASSYSDRNLGYGYTF. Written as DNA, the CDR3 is TGTGCCAGCAGTTACTCCGACAGGAACCTTGGGTATGGCTACACCTTC.

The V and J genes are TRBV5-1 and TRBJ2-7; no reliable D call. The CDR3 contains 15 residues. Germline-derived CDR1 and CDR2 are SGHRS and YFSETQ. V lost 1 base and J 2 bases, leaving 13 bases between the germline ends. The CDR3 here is CASSLLEKETYEQYF. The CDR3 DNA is TGCGCCAGCAGCTTGCTAGAAAAAGAAACCTACGAGCAGTACTTC.

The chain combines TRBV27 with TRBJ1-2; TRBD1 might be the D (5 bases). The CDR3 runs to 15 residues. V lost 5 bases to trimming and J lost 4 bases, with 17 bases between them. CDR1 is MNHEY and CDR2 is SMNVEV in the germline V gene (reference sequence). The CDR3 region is CASSPTGGTVYGYTF. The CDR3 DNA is TGTGCCAGCAGTCCGACCGGAGGGACGGTCTATGGCTACACCTTC.